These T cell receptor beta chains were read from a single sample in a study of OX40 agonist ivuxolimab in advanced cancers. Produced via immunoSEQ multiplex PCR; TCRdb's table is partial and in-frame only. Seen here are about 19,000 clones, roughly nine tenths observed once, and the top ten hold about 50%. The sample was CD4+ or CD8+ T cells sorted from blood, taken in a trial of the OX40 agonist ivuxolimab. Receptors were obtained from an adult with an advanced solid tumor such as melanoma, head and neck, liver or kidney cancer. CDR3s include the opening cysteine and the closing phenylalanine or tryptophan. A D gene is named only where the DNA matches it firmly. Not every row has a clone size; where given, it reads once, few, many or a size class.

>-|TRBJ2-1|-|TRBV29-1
TGCAGCGTTGAAGGCTTGTCCTACAATGAGCAGTTCTTC
CSVEGLSYNEQFF
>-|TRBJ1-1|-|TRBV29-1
TGCAGCGTTGAAGATCTTAAGGTTGAAGCTTTCTTT
CSVEDLKVEAFF
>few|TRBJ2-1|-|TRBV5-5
TGTGCCAGCAGCTTGACCCGGAGTGAGCAGTTCTTC
CASSLTRSEQFF
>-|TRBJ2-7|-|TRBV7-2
TGTGCCAGCAGCTCCCACCACACCGGGACTCTCAACGAGCAGTACTTC
CASSSHHTGTLNEQYF
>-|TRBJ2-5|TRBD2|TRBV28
TGTGCCAGCAGGATGACTAGCGGGAGGGAAGAGACCCAGTACTTC
CASRMTSGREETQYF
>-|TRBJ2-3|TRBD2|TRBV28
TGTGCCAGCAAGACAATAGCGGGAGGACTTAGCACAGATACGCAGTATTTT
CASKTIAGGLSTDTQYF
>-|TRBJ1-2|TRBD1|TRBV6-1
TGTGCCAGCAGTGACCCCGAACAGGGGGCCTTCCAATGCTACACCTTC
CASSDPEQGAFQCYTF
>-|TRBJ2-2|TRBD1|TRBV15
TGTGCCACCAGGCCCGGGACAGGGCCCGGGGAGCTGTTTTTT
CATRPGTGPGELFF
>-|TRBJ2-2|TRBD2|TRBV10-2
TGCGCCAGCAGTACCGAGGTAGCGGGAAATAACGGGGAGCTGTTTTTT
CASSTEVAGNNGELFF
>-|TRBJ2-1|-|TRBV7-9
TGTGCCAGCGCTCTTACGAATGAGCAGTTCTTC
CASALTNEQFF
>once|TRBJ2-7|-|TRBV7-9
TGTGCCAGCAGCTTGAGGGGTTTCGACGAGCAGTACTTC
CASSLRGFDEQYF
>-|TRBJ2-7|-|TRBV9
TGTGCCAGCAGCGTAGCGACTAACCCATCCTACGAGCAGTACTTC
CASSVATNPSYEQYF
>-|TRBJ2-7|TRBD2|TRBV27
TGTGCCAGCAGTTTTGGGACTAGCGGCTACGAGCAGTACTTC
CASSFGTSGYEQYF
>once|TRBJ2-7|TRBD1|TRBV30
TGTGCCTGGAGTACATCAGGGGGAGCCTACGAGCAGTACTTC
CAWSTSGGAYEQYF
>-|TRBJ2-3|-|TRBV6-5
TGTGCCAGCAAATCTACTTATGGGACAGATACGCAGTATTTT
CASKSTYGTDTQYF
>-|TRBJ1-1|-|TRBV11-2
TGTGCCAGCAGCTTCAGGGATACTGAAGCTTTCTTT
CASSFRDTEAFF
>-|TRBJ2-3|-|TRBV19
TGTGCCAGTAGTAGAGCCGAGACAGATACGCAGTATTTT
CASSRAETDTQYF
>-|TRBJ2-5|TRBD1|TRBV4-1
TGCGCCAGCAGCCACCCCGGGACAGGGGAAGAGACCCAGTACTTC
CASSHPGTGEETQYF
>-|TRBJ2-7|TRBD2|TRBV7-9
TGTGCCAGCAGCTCGGGACTAGCGGTCTACGAGCAGTACTTC
CASSSGLAVYEQYF
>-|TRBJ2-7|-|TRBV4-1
TGCGCCAGCAGCCAAGAGAGCCCTCCTCTTCCCTACGAGCAGTACTTC
CASSQESPPLPYEQYF
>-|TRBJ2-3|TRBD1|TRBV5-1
TGCGCCAGCAGCTTGGCAGGGGGTGTGAGCACAGATACGCAGTATTTT
CASSLAGGVSTDTQYF
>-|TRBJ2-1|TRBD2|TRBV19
TGTGCCAGTACCCGACTAGCGGGGTACAATGAGCAGTTCTTC
CASTRLAGYNEQFF
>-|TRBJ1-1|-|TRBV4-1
TGCGCCAGCAGCCACACGGGGCCCACTGAAGCTTTCTTT
CASSHTGPTEAFF
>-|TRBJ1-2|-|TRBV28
TGTGCCAGCACTCTGACGGGGAGGTATGGCTACACCTTC
CASTLTGRYGYTF
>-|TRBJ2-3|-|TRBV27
TGTGCCAGCAGTTCGCCGTCCTATCGTGGGACGCAGTATTTT
CASSSPSYRGTQYF
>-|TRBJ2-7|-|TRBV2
TGTGCCAGCAGTGCTCCCCCTGCCAGGGAGCAGTACTTC
CASSAPPAREQYF
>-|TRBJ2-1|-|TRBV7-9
TGTGCCAGCAGCTTAGGAATCGGGAGTGAGCAGTTCTTC
CASSLGIGSEQFF
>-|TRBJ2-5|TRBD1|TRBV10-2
TGCGCCAGCTCCGGGACAGGGGAGACCCAGTACTTC
CASSGTGETQYF
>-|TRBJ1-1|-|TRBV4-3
TGCGCCAGCAGCCAAGTTGGGGGGCACGGCACTGAAGCTTTCTTT
CASSQVGGHGTEAFF
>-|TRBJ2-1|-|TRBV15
TGTGCCACCAGCAGCATTGGGCTCCTGTTCTTC
CATSSIGLLFF
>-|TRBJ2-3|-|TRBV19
TGTGCCAGTAGTAGAGGGTGGTCCGGCCCGGATACGCAGTATTTT
CASSRGWSGPDTQYF
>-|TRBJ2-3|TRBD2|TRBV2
TGTGCCAGCATGGGACTAGCGTCCCAGTTCACAGATACGCAGTATTTT
CASMGLASQFTDTQYF
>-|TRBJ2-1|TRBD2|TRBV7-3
TGTGCCAGCAGCATAGGGGTGCGGGAGCCAATGGATGAGCAGTTCTTC
CASSIGVREPMDEQFF
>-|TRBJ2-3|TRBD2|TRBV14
TGTGCCAGCAGCCAGACTAGCGGGAAGACAGATACGCAGTATTTT
CASSQTSGKTDTQYF
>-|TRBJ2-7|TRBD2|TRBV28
TGTGCCAGCAGTGAACTGGTAGCGGGAGCCTACGAGCAGTACTTC
CASSELVAGAYEQYF
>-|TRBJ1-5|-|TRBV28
TGTGCCAGCAGTTCGTTCAGGGGTAAACAGCCCCAGCATTTT
CASSSFRGKQPQHF
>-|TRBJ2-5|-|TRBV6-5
TGTGCCAGCAGTTACGGGCCTGTCCAAGAGACCCAGTACTTC
CASSYGPVQETQYF
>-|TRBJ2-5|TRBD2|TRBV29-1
TGCAGCGTTGACGCGGGAGGGGGTAAAGAGACCCAGTACTTC
CSVDAGGGKETQYF
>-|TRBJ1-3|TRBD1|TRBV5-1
TGCGCCAGCAGTTCGACAGGGCCGAGCTCTGGAAACACCATATATTTT
CASSSTGPSSGNTIYF
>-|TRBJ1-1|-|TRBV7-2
TGTGCCAGCAGCCTCGGCCAAGTCTTCACTGAAGCTTTCTTT
CASSLGQVFTEAFF
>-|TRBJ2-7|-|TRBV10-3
TGTGCCATCAGTGAGTCGGTGGGTAGGGCCTACGAGCAGTACTTC
CAISESVGRAYEQYF
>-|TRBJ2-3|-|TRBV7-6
TGTGCCAGCAGCAATCCAGACGGGGTTCGCACAGATACGCAGTATTTT
CASSNPDGVRTDTQYF
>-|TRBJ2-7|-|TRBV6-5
TGTGCCAGCAGTTACGGGTTTTACGAGCAGTACTTC
CASSYGFYEQYF
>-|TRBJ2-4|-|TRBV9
TGTGCCAGCAGCGTCGGGCAGGGCCCAAACATTCAGTACTTC
CASSVGQGPNIQYF
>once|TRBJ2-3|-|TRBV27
TGTGCCAGCAGTTTAAGGGTTGGGGGGGCCACGCAGTATTTT
CASSLRVGGATQYF
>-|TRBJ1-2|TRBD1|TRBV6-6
TGTGCCAGCAGTTCGGACAGGGCAGGCTATGGCTACACCTTC
CASSSDRAGYGYTF
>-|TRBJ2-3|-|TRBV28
TGTGCCAGCAGTTTATCTGCCACAGGGAATCAGGATACGCAGTATTTT
CASSLSATGNQDTQYF
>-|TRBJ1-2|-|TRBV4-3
TGCGCCAGCAGCCAAGGGACAGCTAATAACTATGGCTACACCTTC
CASSQGTANNYGYTF
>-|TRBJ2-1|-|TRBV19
TGTGCCAGTAGTATTGGGGGGAGTGGGGACAATGAGCAGTTCTTC
CASSIGGSGDNEQFF
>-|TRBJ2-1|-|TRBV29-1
TGCAGCGACCGGACCAGCGAGATGGGGGACAATGAGCAGTTCTTC
CSDRTSEMGDNEQFF
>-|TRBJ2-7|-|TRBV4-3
TGCGCCAGCAGCCAAGAACCAAACTACGAGCAGTACTTC
CASSQEPNYEQYF
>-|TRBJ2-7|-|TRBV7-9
TGTGCCAGCAGCTTAACCGGACTTGCAACCTACGAGCAGTACTTC
CASSLTGLATYEQYF
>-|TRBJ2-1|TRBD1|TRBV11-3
TGTGCCAGCAGCCCCTGGACAGGCCCACTCTACAATGAGCAGTTCTTC
CASSPWTGPLYNEQFF
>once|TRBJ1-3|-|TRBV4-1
TGCGCCAGCAGCCAAGCCCCGCCGGGGGGGTCTGGAAACACCATATATTTT
CASSQAPPGGSGNTIYF
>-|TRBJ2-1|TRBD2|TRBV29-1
TGCAGCGTGCGCACTAGCGGGAGTAATGAGCAGTTCTTC
CSVRTSGSNEQFF
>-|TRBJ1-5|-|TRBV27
TGTGCCAGCAGTTTATGGGGACGGGTGGGACGGCAACAGCCCCAGCATTTT
CASSLWGRVGRQQPQHF
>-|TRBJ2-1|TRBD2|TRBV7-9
TGTGCCAGCAGCTTAGTAGCGGGAGATGAGCAGTTCTTC
CASSLVAGDEQFF